One and the same sample provided the 31 T cell receptor beta chains below, sequenced in a study of T cell repertoires in cytomegalovirus infection. TCRdb re-called the reads with MiXCR, one entry per CDR3 protein. The table records some 680,000 distinct CDR3 sequences, roughly a third of them present only once. The sequenced sample was PBMCs. These receptor sequences come from a human donor in good health (CMV status not recorded). Some clones in this sample may be carry-over from other donors' samples.

This chain joins TRBV28 and TRBJ1-6; D not resolved. The CDR3 is 15 amino acids. V shed 5 bases and J shed 8 bases, with 16 bases lying between them. Germline CDR1 reads MDHEN; CDR2 reads SYDVKM. The CDR3 here is CASSPIAGADSPLHF. CDR3 bases: TGTGCCAGCAGTCCGATCGCCGGTGCGGATTCACCCCTCCACTTT.

The V call is TRBV29-1, the J call TRBJ2-1; D gene uncertain. V lost 1 base and J 7 bases, leaving 5 bases between the germline ends. The length of the CDR3 is 11 residues. The germline V gene encodes CDR1 SQVTM and CDR2 ANQGSEA. CDR3 sequence reads: CSVEVRNEQFF. The CDR3 DNA is TGCAGCGTTGAAGTTCGGAATGAGCAGTTCTTC.

The chain joins TRBV28 to TRBJ1-5; TRBD1 matches at 8 bases. V lost 6 bases, J lost 0 bases, and 7 bases stayed unmatched. Germline values: CDR1 MDHEN, CDR2 SYDVKM. The CDR3 runs to 16 residues. CDR3 sequence reads: CASRPRTGNSNQPQHF. In nucleotides, the CDR3 is TGTGCCAGCAGACCCCGGACAGGGAATAGCAATCAGCCCCAGCATTTT.

The chain employs TRBV7-2 and TRBJ2-7; D is perhaps TRBD2 (6 bases). V gave up 6 bases and J gave up 2 bases, with 14 bases separating them. Germline V gene sequence: CDR1 SGHTA, CDR2 FQGNSA. CDR3 length equals 14 residues. This CDR3 is CASRKPGDPYEQYF. The DNA for the CDR3 is TGTGCCAGCAGAAAACCGGGGGATCCCTACGAGCAGTACTTC.

This chain uses TRBV12-3 or TRBV12-4 with TRBJ1-2, with a weak D call TRBD1 (6 bases). The CDR3 consists of 13 residues. V gave up 3 bases and J gave up 11 bases, with 16 bases separating them. In DNA form, the CDR3 reads TGTGCCAGCAGTTTCTCGGGGGCAGAGAGGTACACCTTC. Its translation: CASSFSGAERYTF.

The chain recombines TRBV7-6 with TRBJ2-5; TRBD2 matches 8 bases. The CDR3 runs 15 residues. The junction had 12 bases not matched to a gene; V was cut back by 7 bases and J by 5 bases. Germline V gene data show CDR1 as SGHVS and CDR2 as FNYEAQ. The CDR3 here is CASTSIPGLGETQYF. CDR3 bases: TGTGCCAGCACTTCGATTCCGGGACTAGGGGAGACCCAGTACTTC.

This chain links TRBV6-6 with TRBJ1-2; tentative D call: TRBD1 (6 bases). V dropped 2 bases and J dropped 7 bases, with 20 bases sitting between them. The CDR3 runs to 16 residues. Germline V gene data show CDR1 as MNHNY and CDR2 as SVGAGI (reference sequence). Written as DNA, the CDR3 is TGTGCCAGCAGTTACCCGGACAGCGCCACCCGAGTTGGCTACACCTTC. Its translation is CASSYPDSATRVGYTF.

The chain employs TRBV9 and TRBJ1-1; 9 bases match TRBD1. This CDR3 spans 18 amino acids. V shed 0 bases, J shed 5 bases, and the junction held 14 bases outside the gene matches. Germline V gene lookup returns CDR1 SGDLS and CDR2 YYNGEE. The CDR3: CASSVGPRQGGSGTEAFF. DNA for the CDR3: TGTGCCAGCAGCGTAGGCCCTCGACAGGGGGGGTCGGGAACTGAAGCTTTCTTT.

To note about this clonotype: A much larger clone differs by one base, so this may be a read error. The chain combines TRBV12-3 or TRBV12-4 with TRBJ2-2; weak D call: TRBD2 (5 bases). This CDR3 has 11 residues. DNA of the CDR3: TGTTCCAGCAGTGGGAGCGGGGAGCTGTTTTTT. This encodes CSSSGSGELFF.

The chain employs TRBV6-6 and TRBJ2-7; D may be TRBD1 (5 bases). CDR3 length: 13 amino acids. Germline V gives CDR1 MNHNY, CDR2 SVGAGI (reference sequence). Trimming pared 0 bases from V and 7 bases from J, leaving 10 bases between. This CDR3 is CASSYSGPLEQYF. Written as DNA, the CDR3 is TGTGCCAGCAGTTACTCGGGGCCGCTGGAGCAGTACTTC.

The rearrangement joins TRBV20-1 to TRBJ1-1; no clear D. Trimming cost V 0 bases and J 11 bases, with 10 bases left between them. The CDR3 spans 11 residues. CDR1 is DFQATT, CDR2 SNEGSKA, per germline (reference sequence). The CDR3 is CSARDGFRAFF. The DNA of the CDR3 is TGCAGTGCTAGAGACGGGTTTCGGGCTTTCTTT.

The chain employs TRBV12-3 or TRBV12-4 and TRBJ1-2; D might be TRBD1 (5 bases). Deletions cut 1 base from V and 7 bases from J, with 16 bases between. The CDR3 runs 15 residues. CDR3 sequence: CASSLGEQGISGYTF. Here the CDR3 DNA reads TGTGCCAGCAGTTTAGGCGAGCAGGGAATAAGTGGCTACACCTTC.

The CDR3 here is CSARDGTRGSYEQYF. The CDR3 DNA sequence: TGCAGTGCTAGAGATGGCACAAGGGGGTCCTACGAGCAGTACTTC. The chain has TRBV20-1 and TRBJ2-7; D is possibly TRBD1 (6 bases). This CDR3 has 15 amino acids. V dropped 0 bases and J dropped 1 base, with 13 bases sitting between them. Germline V lookup: CDR1 DFQATT, CDR2 SNEGSKA (reference sequence).

As regards this clonotype: The conserved final phenylalanine or tryptophan is absent from the CDR3, which likely points to a read error. The J gene is TRBJ1-2, the V gene TRBV12-3 or TRBV12-4; TRBD1 matches at 8 bases. This CDR3 comprises 12 residues. Unmatched junction bases numbered 4, after V lost 5 bases and J lost 8 bases. The CDR3 loop is CASSRRQGGYTL. CDR3 in DNA: TGTGCCAGCAGTCGACGACAGGGGGGCTACACCTTA.

This clonotype showed up just a few times. The gene calls are TRBV5-1 and TRBJ1-1; TRBD1 might be the D (5 bases). V was trimmed by 0 bases and J by 10 bases, leaving 10 bases between them. The CDR3 has 12 amino acids. In germline, CDR1 is SGHRS, CDR2 YFSETQ. DNA for the CDR3: TGCGCCAGCAGCTTGGCGGGACGACTAGCTTTCTTT. The encoded protein is CASSLAGRLAFF.

This clonotype was counted between two and nine times. J is TRBJ1-5 and V is TRBV12-3 or TRBV12-4; no reliable D call. The CDR3 extends over 15 amino acids. V lost 5 bases and J lost 2, with 13 bases in between. The CDR3 region is CASSPLLEGNQPQHF. The DNA of the CDR3 is TGTGCCAGCAGTCCTCTCCTAGAGGGCAATCAGCCCCAGCATTTT.

The chain employs TRBV14 and TRBJ2-7; D not certain. V dropped 4 bases and J dropped 3 bases, with 19 bases sitting between them. The CDR3 consists of 16 residues. Germline V gene data show CDR1 as SGHDN and CDR2 as FVKESK. The CDR3 loop reads CASSPNRSWTLYEQYF. The DNA of the CDR3 is TGTGCCAGCAGCCCTAACCGTTCCTGGACCCTCTACGAGCAGTACTTC.

This chain joins TRBV15 and TRBJ1-1; tentatively, D is TRBD1 (6 bases). This CDR3 has 15 residues. The V gene's germline CDR1 is LNHNV and CDR2 YYDKDF (reference sequence). V was shortened by 0 bases and J by 7 bases, with 15 bases between the two germline ends. The CDR3 nucleotides are TGTGCCACCAGCAGAGATGGGCGGGGGCCGGGTGAAGCTTTCTTT. It encodes CATSRDGRGPGEAFF.

Comments on this clonotype: The junction does not match germline at one end; this may be a read error. V gene TRBV28 combines with J gene TRBJ1-1, with TRBD1 matching 7 bases. The CDR3 loop spans 11 amino acids. The germline gives CDR1 MDHEN, CDR2 SYDVKM. The CDR3 DNA follows: TGTGCCAGCAGTTTGAGGGGGCTGAAGCACTTC. This encodes CASSLRGLKHF.

This clonotype showed up just a few times. This sequence joins TRBV3-1 and TRBJ1-6; D may be TRBD1 (6 bases). Trimming stripped 1 base from V and 8 bases from J, with 18 bases between. The germline V gene encodes CDR1 LGHDT and CDR2 YNNKEL (reference sequence). The CDR3 runs to 17 residues. The CDR3 DNA reads as TGTGCCAGCAGCCAAGGCGCCCTTCCAGGGGAAGATTCACCCCTCCACTTT. Its protein product is CASSQGALPGEDSPLHF.

This clonotype was picked up a small number of times. The chain couples TRBV6-6 to TRBJ2-4; D may be TRBD1 (6 bases). The CDR3 runs 13 residues. Germline V gene lookup returns CDR1 MNHNY and CDR2 SVGAGI (reference sequence). The V end lost 6 bases, the J end lost 8 bases, and 14 bases lay between the germline ends. DNA for the CDR3: TGTGCCAGCAGACCTACAGGGCGTGACATTCAGTACTTC. Translating it yields CASRPTGRDIQYF.

A few counts support this clonotype. This chain links TRBV28 with TRBJ1-1; D unclear. CDR1 and CDR2 from the germline V gene are MDHEN and SYDVKM. The length of the CDR3 is 12 residues. V was cut by 7 bases and J by 1 base, with 7 bases left in between. The CDR3 DNA sequence: TGTGCCAGCAAGAACCAGAACACTGAAGCTTTCTTT. Translation gives CASKNQNTEAFF.

The genes are TRBV4-1 and TRBJ2-3; perhaps TRBD2 as D (6 bases). The germline V and J ends were trimmed by 1 base and 2 bases, with 16 bases remaining between them. Germline V gene data show CDR1 as MGHRA and CDR2 as YSYEKL. The CDR3 is 17 amino acids. This CDR3 reads CASSQGILATLTDTQYF. In DNA, the CDR3 is TGCGCCAGCAGCCAAGGGATACTAGCTACCCTCACAGATACGCAGTATTTT.

This chain joins TRBV6-5 and TRBJ1-1; maybe TRBD1 (6 bases). This CDR3 has 12 amino acids. From germline, CDR1 is MNHEY and CDR2 SVGAGI. Trimming cost V 11 bases and J 4 bases, with 14 bases left between them. CDR3 sequence: CAGGRVGTEAFF. The CDR3 bases are TGTGCCGGGGGGCGCGTGGGCACTGAAGCTTTCTTT.

This clonotype turned up a few times. This rearrangement joins TRBV12-3 or TRBV12-4 to TRBJ1-1, with D perhaps matching TRBD1 (5 bases). The CDR3 contains 14 residues. Trimming cost V 6 bases and J 5 bases, with 16 bases left between them. The CDR3 loop is CASSLDGTLTEAFF. In DNA form, the CDR3 reads TGTGCCAGCAGCCTTGACGGGACCCTTACTGAAGCTTTCTTT.

This clonotype came up many times. The rearrangement links TRBV12-3 or TRBV12-4 to TRBJ1-1, with a tentative D call TRBD1 (5 bases). This CDR3 spans 15 amino acids. V was clipped by 6 bases and J by 2 bases, with 16 bases between them. The CDR3 protein is CASSRRGRENTEAFF. DNA of the CDR3: TGTGCCAGCAGCCGTCGGGGGAGGGAAAACACTGAAGCTTTCTTT.

The rearrangement uses TRBV28 and TRBJ1-2; D perhaps matches TRBD1 (5 bases). The CDR3 totals 16 residues. Trimming removed 1 base at V and 2 bases at J, with 14 bases between. Germline V CDR1 and CDR2: MDHEN, SYDVKM. The chain's CDR3 is CASSLSGGDSNYGYTF. The CDR3, as DNA: TGTGCCAGCAGTTTATCGGGGGGGGACTCAAACTATGGCTACACCTTC.

The rearrangement links TRBV3-1 to TRBJ2-1; D may be TRBD2 (6 bases). Germline V gives CDR1 LGHDT, CDR2 YNNKEL (reference sequence). The CDR3 spans 15 residues. V was clipped by 0 bases and J by 5 bases, with 11 bases between them. The CDR3 loop reads CASSQETRLDNEQFF. CDR3 nucleotide sequence: TGTGCCAGCAGCCAAGAGACTAGATTGGACAATGAGCAGTTCTTC.

This sequence joins TRBV28 and TRBJ1-2; 7 bases fit TRBD1. CDR3 length: 17 residues. Germline V lookup: CDR1 MDHEN, CDR2 SYDVKM. Unmatched junction bases numbered 20, after V lost 5 bases and J lost 8 bases. The CDR3: CASSPQGMAGGRTGYTF. CDR3 sequence (DNA): TGTGCCAGCAGTCCACAAGGAATGGCAGGGGGACGGACAGGCTACACCTTC.

The rearrangement uses TRBV7-8 and TRBJ2-2; 10 nucleotides line up with TRBD2. This CDR3 is built from 14 residues. CDR1 and CDR2 (germline): SGHVS, FQNEAQ. The J segment lost 8 bases and the V segment lost 2 bases, leaving 2 bases of the junction unmatched. The CDR3 reads CASSLLAGAGELFF. The CDR3 nucleotides read TGTGCCAGCAGCTTACTAGCGGGGGCGGGGGAGCTGTTTTTT.

This clonotype has just a few counts. This sequence joins TRBV20-1 and TRBJ2-1, with 8 bases identical to TRBD1. The CDR3 has 13 residues. CDR1 is DFQATT, CDR2 SNEGSKA, per germline (reference sequence). J lost 9 bases, V lost 3 bases, and 7 bases had no gene match. In nucleotides, the CDR3 is TGCAGTGCTAGTCGAGGACAGGGAGGTGAGCAGTTCTTC. Translation gives CSASRGQGGEQFF.